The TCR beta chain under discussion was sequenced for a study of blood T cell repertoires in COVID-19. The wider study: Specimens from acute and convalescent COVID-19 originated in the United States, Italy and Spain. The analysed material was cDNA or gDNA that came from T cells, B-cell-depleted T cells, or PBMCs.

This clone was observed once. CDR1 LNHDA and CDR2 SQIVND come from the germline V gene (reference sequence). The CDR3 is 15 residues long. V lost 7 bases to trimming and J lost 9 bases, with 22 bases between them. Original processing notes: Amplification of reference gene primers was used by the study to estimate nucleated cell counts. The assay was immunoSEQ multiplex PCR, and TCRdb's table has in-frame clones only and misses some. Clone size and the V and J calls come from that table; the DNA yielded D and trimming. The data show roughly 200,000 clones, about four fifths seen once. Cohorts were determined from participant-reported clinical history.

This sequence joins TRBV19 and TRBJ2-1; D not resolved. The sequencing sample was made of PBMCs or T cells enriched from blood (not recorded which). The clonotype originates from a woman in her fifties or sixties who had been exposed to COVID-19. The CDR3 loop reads CASKAIRVLGSEQFF. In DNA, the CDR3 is TGTGCCAGTAAGGCGATACGGGTGCTAGGATCTGAGCAGTTCTTC. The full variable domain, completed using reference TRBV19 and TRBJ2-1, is DGGITQSPKYLFRKEGQNVTLSCEQNLNHDAMYWYRQDPGQGLRLIYYSQIVNDFQKGDIAEGYSVSREKKESFPLTVTSAQKNPTAFYLCASKAIRVLGSEQFFGPGTRLTVL.